Below, one T cell receptor (beta chain) is given with its context. Its antigen is unknown. This record comes from a study of blood T cells in healthy people across ages. General study points: When set beside aged donors, long-lived donors presented more naive CD4+ cells and higher diversity. Unsorted PBMCs prevented conclusive naive versus antigen-experienced comparison.

Around 10 milliliters of peripheral blood were drawn from each donor. Extractions gave at least 6 micrograms of total RNA per sample. A second 7 to 11 cycle PCR used barcoded and J-beta primers. TCRdb reprocessed the 5' RACE reads with MiXCR, giving one entry per CDR3 protein. Of 600,000 to 800,000 distinct CDR3 sequences in the sample, around a fifth were seen once. CDR3 length: 16 amino acids. Per germline, CDR1 MGHRA and CDR2 YSYEKL. V was pared by 0 bases and J by 8 bases, with 8 bases of the junction left unmatched. The sequenced material came from blood. This TCR was recovered from a man between 70 and 80 years old in good health. The genes are TRBV4-1 and TRBJ1-4, with 8 bases identical to TRBD1. For the CDR3, the DNA is TGCGCCAGCAGCCAAGATCTTGACAGGGGTAAAGAAAAACTGTTTTTT. Translation: CASSQDLDRGKEKLFF.